The sequence of this T cell receptor (beta chain) was determined in a study of molecular identifiers for immune sequencing clone quantification. Previously reported methods and listed TCR primers produced the bulk TCR libraries. TCRdb recomputed calls from the PCR reads with MiXCR, one row per CDR3 protein. Altogether 350,000 or so distinct CDR3 sequences are present, 20% to 25% being singletons, with the ten largest covering about 0.81%. In germline, CDR1 is SEHNR, CDR2 FQNEAQ (reference sequence). The CDR3 consists of 17 residues. The V end lost 5 bases, the J end lost 0 bases, and 20 bases lay between the germline ends. This clonotype came up many times.

The sequencing sample was made of naive CD8+ T cells from blood, with Jurkat cell RNA spiked in. The subset: FACS-sorted CD8+CD4-CCR7+CD45RA+ naive T cells. The sequence came from a human donor in good health. Some libraries in this study had Jurkat cell RNA spiked in. The chain uses TRBV7-9 and TRBJ2-7; D is unresolved. CDR3 nucleotide sequence: TGTGCCAGCAGCGTCACCTCCTCGTCCACTGTCTCCTACGAGCAGTACTTC. Its protein is CASSVTSSSTVSYEQYF.